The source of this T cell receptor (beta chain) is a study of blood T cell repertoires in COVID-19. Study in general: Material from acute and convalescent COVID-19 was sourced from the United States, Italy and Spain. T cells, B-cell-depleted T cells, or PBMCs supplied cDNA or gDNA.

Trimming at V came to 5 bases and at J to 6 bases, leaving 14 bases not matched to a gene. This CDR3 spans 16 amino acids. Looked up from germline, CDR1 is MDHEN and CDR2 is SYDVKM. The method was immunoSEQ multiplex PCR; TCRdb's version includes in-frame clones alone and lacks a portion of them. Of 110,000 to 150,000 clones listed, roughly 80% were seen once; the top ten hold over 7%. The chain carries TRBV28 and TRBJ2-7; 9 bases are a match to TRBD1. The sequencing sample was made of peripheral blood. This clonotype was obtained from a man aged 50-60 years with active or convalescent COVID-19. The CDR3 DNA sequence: TGTGCCAGCAGTCCCAGCCCGGGGACAGGGCCTTCCGAGCAGTACTTC. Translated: CASSPSPGTGPSEQYF.